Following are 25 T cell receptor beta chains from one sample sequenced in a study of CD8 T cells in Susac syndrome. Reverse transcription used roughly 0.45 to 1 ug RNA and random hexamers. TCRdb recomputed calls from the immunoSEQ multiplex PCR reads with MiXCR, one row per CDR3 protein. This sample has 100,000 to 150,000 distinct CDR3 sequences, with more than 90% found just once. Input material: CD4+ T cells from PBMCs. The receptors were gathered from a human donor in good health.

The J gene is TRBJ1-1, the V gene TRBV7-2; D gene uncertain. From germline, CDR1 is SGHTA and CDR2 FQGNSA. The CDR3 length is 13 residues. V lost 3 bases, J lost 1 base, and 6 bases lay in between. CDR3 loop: CASSFAENTEAFF. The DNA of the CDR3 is TGTGCCAGCAGCTTCGCAGAGAACACTGAAGCTTTCTTT.

The CDR3 spells CASTPIGHPFVNEQFF. Here the CDR3 DNA reads TGTGCCAGCACCCCGATAGGCCATCCCTTTGTCAATGAGCAGTTCTTC. The chain recombines TRBV7-9 with TRBJ2-1; D unresolved. CDR3 length: 16 residues. Germline CDR1 is SEHNR and CDR2 is FQNEAQ (reference sequence). V was pared by 7 bases and J by 6 bases, with 22 bases between.

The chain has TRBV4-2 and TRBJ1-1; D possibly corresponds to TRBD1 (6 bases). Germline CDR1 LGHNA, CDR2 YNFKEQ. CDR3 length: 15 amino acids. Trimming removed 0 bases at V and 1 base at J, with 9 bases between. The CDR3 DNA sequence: TGTGCCAGCAGCCAAGAGGGGGCCCGGAACACTGAAGCTTTCTTT. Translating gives CASSQEGARNTEAFF.

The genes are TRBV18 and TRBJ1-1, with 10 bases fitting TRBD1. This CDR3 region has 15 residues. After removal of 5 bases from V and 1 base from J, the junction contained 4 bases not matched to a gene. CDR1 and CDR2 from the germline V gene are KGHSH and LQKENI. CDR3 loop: CASSSGTGANTEAFF. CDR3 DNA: TGTGCCAGCTCATCAGGGACAGGGGCGAACACTGAAGCTTTCTTT.

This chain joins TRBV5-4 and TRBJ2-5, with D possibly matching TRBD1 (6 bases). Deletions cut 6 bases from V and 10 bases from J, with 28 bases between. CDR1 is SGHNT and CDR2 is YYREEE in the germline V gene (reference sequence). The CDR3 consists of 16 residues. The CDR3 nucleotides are TGTGCCAGCACTGAATCGCCGGGACACCAGGCGTGGGACCAGTACTTC. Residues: CASTESPGHQAWDQYF.

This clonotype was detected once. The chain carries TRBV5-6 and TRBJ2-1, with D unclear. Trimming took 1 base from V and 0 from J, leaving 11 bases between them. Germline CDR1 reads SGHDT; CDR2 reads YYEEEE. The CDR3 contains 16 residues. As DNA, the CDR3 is TGTGCCAGCAGCTTGAGTACTCGTCTCTCCTACAATGAGCAGTTCTTC. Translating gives CASSLSTRLSYNEQFF.

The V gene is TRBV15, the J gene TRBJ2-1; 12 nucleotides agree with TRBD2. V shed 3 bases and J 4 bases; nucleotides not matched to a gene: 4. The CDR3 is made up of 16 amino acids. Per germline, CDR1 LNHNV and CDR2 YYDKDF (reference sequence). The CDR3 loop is CATSSVTSGRYNEQFF. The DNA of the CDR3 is TGTGCCACCAGCAGTGTCACTAGCGGGAGGTACAATGAGCAGTTCTTC.

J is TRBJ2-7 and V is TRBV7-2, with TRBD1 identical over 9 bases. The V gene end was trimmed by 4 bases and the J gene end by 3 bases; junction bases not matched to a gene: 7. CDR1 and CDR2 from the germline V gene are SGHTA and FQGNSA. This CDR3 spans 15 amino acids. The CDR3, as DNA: TGTGCCAGCAGCTCCACAGGGGGCGAGAGCTACGAGCAGTACTTC. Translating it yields CASSSTGGESYEQYF. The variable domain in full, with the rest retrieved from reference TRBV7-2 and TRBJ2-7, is GAGVSQSPSNKVTEKGKDVELRCDPISGHTALYWYRQSLGQGLEFLIYFQGNSAPDKSGLPSDRFSAERTGGSVSTLTIQRTQQEDSAVYLCASSSTGGESYEQYFGPGTRLTVT.

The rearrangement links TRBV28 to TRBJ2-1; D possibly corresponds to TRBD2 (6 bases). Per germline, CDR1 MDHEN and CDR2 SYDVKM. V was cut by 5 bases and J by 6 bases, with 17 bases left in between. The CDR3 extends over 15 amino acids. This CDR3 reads CASSTVRGAGNEQFF. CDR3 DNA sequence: TGTGCCAGCAGTACCGTCCGCGGGGCGGGCAATGAGCAGTTCTTC. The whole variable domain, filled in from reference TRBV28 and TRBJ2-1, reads DVKVTQSSRYLVKRTGEKVFLECVQDMDHENMFWYRQDPGLGLRLIYFSYDVKMKEKGDIPEGYSVSREKKERFSLILESASTNQTSMYLCASSTVRGAGNEQFFGPGTRLTVL.

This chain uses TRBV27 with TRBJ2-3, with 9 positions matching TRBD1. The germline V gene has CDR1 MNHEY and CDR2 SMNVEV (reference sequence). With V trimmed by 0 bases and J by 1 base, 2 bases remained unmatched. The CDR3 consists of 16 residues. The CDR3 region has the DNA TGTGCCAGCAGTTTATCGGGACAGGGAGGCACAGATACGCAGTATTTT. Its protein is CASSLSGQGGTDTQYF.

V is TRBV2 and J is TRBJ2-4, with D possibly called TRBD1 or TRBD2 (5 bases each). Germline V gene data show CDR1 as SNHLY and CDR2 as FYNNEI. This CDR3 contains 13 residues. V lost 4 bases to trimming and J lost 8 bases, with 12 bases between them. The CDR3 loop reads CASSVMRGDIQYF. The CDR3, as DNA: TGTGCCAGCAGTGTCATGAGGGGAGACATTCAGTACTTC.

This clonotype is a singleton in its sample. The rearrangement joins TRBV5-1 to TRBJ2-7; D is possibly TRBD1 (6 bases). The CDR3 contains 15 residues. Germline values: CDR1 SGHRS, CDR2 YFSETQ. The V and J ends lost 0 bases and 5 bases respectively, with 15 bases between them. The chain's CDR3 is CASSLARGPSHEQYF. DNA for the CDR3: TGCGCCAGCAGCTTGGCCAGGGGCCCCAGCCACGAGCAGTACTTC.

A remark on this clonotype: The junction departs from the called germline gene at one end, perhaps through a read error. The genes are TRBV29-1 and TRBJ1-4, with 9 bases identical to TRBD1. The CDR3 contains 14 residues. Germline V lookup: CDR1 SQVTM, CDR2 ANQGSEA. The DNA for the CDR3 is TGCAGCGTCGAAGAGGACAGGGGAGGAGGAAAACTGTTTTTT. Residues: CSVEEDRGGGKLFF.

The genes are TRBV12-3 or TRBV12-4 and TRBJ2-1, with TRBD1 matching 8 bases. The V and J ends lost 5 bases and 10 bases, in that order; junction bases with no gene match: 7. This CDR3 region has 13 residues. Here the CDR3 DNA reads TGTGCCAGCAGTACGGACAGGGTTGGGGAGCAGTTCTTC. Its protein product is CASSTDRVGEQFF.

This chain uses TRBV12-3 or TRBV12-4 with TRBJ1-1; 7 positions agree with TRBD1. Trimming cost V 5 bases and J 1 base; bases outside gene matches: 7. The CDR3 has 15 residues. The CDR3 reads CASSAPTGRNTEAFF. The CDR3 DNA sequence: TGTGCCAGCAGTGCCCCGACAGGGAGGAACACTGAAGCTTTCTTT.

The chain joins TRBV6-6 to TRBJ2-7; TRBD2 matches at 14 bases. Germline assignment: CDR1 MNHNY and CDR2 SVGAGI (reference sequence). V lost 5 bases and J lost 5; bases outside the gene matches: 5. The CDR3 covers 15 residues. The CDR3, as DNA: TGTGCCAGCAGTCAACGACTAGCGGGAGGGGACGAGCAGTACTTC. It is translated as CASSQRLAGGDEQYF.

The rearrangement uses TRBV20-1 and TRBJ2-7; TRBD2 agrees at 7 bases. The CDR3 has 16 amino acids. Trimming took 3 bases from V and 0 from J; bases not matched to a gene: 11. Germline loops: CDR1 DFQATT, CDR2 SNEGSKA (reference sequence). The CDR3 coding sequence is TGCAGTGCTAGGAGAGAGAGCGGGGTCAGCTCCTACGAGCAGTACTTC. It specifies CSARRESGVSSYEQYF.

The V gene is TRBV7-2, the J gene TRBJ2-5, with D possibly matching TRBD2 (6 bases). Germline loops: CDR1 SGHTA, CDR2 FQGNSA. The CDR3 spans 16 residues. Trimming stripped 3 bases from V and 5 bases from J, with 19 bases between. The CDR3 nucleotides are TGTGCCAGCAGCTTGGCCCGGGCGGGATATTCGGAGACCCAGTACTTC. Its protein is CASSLARAGYSETQYF.

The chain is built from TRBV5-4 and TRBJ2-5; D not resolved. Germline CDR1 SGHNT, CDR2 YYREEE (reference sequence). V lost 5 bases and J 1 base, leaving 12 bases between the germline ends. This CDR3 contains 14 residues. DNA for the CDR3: TGTGCCAGCAGTCCACAAGGCAGCCAAGAGACCCAGTACTTC. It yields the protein CASSPQGSQETQYF.

The CDR3 bases are TGCAGTGCTAGAGATCTCAGGCTAGCGGGAGAAGAGCAGTACTTC. Translating it yields CSARDLRLAGEEQYF. This sequence joins TRBV20-1 and TRBJ2-7; 10 bases are a match to TRBD2. With 0 bases clipped from V and 7 bases from J, the junction kept 9 bases outside the gene matches. Germline CDR1 and CDR2: DFQATT and SNEGSKA (reference sequence). The CDR3 consists of 15 residues.

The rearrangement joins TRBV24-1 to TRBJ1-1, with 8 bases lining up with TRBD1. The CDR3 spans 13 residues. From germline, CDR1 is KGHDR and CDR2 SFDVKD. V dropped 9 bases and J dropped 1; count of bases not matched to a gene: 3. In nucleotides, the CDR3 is TGTGCCACCGGGACAGGACCGAACACTGAAGCTTTCTTT. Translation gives CATGTGPNTEAFF.

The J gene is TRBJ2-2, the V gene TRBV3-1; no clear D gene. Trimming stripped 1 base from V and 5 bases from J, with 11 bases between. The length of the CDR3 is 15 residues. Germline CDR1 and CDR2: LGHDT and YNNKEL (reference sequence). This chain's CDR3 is CASSQGPPRTGELFF. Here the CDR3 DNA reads TGTGCCAGCAGCCAAGGTCCCCCCCGGACCGGGGAGCTGTTTTTT.

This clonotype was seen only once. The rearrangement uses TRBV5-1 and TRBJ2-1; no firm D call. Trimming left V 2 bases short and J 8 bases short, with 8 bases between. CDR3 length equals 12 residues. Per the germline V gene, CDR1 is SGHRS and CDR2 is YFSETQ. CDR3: CASSLTADEQFF. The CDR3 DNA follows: TGCGCCAGCAGCTTAACCGCGGATGAGCAGTTCTTC.

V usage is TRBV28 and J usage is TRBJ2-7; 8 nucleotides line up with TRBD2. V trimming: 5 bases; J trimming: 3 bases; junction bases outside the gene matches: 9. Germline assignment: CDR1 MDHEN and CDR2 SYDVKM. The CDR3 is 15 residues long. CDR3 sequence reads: CASSKLTSGNYEQYF. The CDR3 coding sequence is TGTGCCAGCAGTAAATTAACTAGCGGAAACTACGAGCAGTACTTC.

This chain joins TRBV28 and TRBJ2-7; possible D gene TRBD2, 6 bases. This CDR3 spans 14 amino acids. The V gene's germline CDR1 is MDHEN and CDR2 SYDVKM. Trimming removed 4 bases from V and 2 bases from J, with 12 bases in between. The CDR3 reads CASSYSRGAYEQYF. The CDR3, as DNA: TGTGCCAGCAGTTACTCGCGGGGTGCCTACGAGCAGTACTTC.